This TCR beta chain was observed in a study of shared clonotypes between healthy human individuals (dated by TCRdb to about 2020). Regarding the research as a whole: Three men and two women, aged 18 to 49 years, made up the cohort. For each donor, three plates each were used for CD4 naive and CD4 memory, two plates were used for CD8 naive, and one plate was used for CD8 memory. Blood TCR repertoires of a handful of healthy adults were deeply sequenced to estimate repertoire size and the extent of clonotype sharing between individuals. Libraries were prepared and TCR repertoires were sequenced by different laboratories using diverse techniques, in order to increase sequencing depth and limit assay-specific biases. Each donor's leukapheresis produced roughly between roughly 0.94 and 9.5 billion PBMCs. Study-wide conclusions, independent of this receptor: The small number of donors limited the genetic and exposure-history diversity represented. Across a few donors, about 4.5% of naive CD4, roughly 3.5% of naive CD8, about 2.3% of memory CD4, and 0.4% to 0.45% of memory CD8 clonotypes were shared. Rarefaction of sorted-subset datasets indicated incomplete sequencing despite the large sequencing depth. Higher generation probabilities were observed for clonotypes shared by all four sorted-subset donors than for non-shared clonotypes. Sampling was limited to blood, and TCR repertoires in tissue likely differ from TCR repertoires in blood. Pairwise subsampling led to the expectation that sequencing depth would affect the degree of clonotype sharing among donors. Estimated clonotype richness was generally larger for naive than for memory subsets.

With respect to this clone: Its binding antigen is unknown. No per-base quality is available; no much larger clone lies one base away.

The donors were healthy, HIV-negative adults with no recently reported acute infections or vaccinations. All donors were Caucasian adults living in Nashville, Tennessee, USA. Magnetic negative selection was used to enrich CD4+ T cells, after which naive cells were positively selected on CD45RA and the negative fraction became the memory subset. After blood collection by leukapheresis, PBMCs were isolated using Ficoll-Histopaque density gradient centrifugation and then cryopreserved in the vapor phase of liquid nitrogen. Analytical flow cytometry was used to check the purity and quantity of every magnetically sorted T cell population. From each sorted fraction, genomic DNA was isolated and quantified by UV absorbance on a Nanodrop 2000c. Using the deep immunoSEQ assay, multiplex PCR amplified TCR CDR3 regions from genomic DNA. For each cell subset, the extracted genomic DNA was distributed evenly across all wells of several immunoSEQ 96-well plates, and each plate served as one replicate. For sorted subsets, each replicate PCR was loaded with around 200 ng genomic DNA, equivalent to 32,000 or so T cell genomes. The purified libraries were quantified using a Qubit 3.0 fluorometer, sized with a Bioanalyzer 2100, and then quantified again using the KAPA Library Quantification kit. Every immunoSEQ 96-well plate was sequenced on a dedicated single-read 150-cycle Illumina NextSeq 550 flow cell. As for how the authors treated the data: Because the immunoSEQ output included only junctional sequences and no quality scores, the filtering could not be the same as the filtering used for full-length reads. Sequences were annotated with PyIR, a Python wrapper for IgBLAST v1.9, using IMGT germline references to assign V/J genes and CDR3. Reads with weak V/J assignments (E-value above 1e-6), missing CDR3, stop codons, out-of-frame junctions, or ambiguous translated residues were removed. V3J clonotypes were defined as sequences sharing the same inferred V gene, J gene, and CDR3 amino acid sequence. To compute the percentage overlap between repertoires, the number of shared unique clonotypes was divided by the size of the smaller repertoire. RTK rarefaction, the Chao1 estimator, and Recon v2.1 estimates of unobserved clonotypes were used to assess repertoire richness. OLGA was used to compute generation probabilities for all TCRbeta clonotypes that the gDNA method yielded from a few donors. Drawn from immuneACCESS, this table holds only the in-frame rearrangements with V and J called that TCRdb kept. Clones are partly lost; checked studies trace under half to an unresolved V gene and leave the rest unexplained. From that table come the V and J calls and clone size; the DNA was used to work out D and trimming. The sample yields about 2.5 million clones; just under 95% were counted once. 0.37% of the sample is taken by the ten largest.

This clonotype was sampled from a man aged 18 to 29 in good health. Some clones in this sample may be carry-over from other donors' samples. Source material: naive CD4+ T cells from PBMCs. The cell subset or site label corresponds to: CD45RA+ positively selected.

The CDR3 reads as follows: CASSPRDRGYETQYF. The nucleotides are TGTGCCAGCAGTCCCCGGGACAGGGGGTACGAGACCCAGTACTTC. This chain joins TRBV6-6 to TRBJ2-5; TRBD1 lines up with 11 middle nucleotides. For this chain, trimming is 5 bases at the V end and 5 bases at the J end, and the number of junction bases without a gene match is 7. From a lookup of the germline V gene (reference sequence), CDR1 and CDR2 are MNHNY and SVGAGI. Reading from cysteine to phenylalanine, the CDR3 counts 15 amino acids. Only the CDR3 portion is preserved as DNA: 45 bases, with reading frame beginning at the first base.